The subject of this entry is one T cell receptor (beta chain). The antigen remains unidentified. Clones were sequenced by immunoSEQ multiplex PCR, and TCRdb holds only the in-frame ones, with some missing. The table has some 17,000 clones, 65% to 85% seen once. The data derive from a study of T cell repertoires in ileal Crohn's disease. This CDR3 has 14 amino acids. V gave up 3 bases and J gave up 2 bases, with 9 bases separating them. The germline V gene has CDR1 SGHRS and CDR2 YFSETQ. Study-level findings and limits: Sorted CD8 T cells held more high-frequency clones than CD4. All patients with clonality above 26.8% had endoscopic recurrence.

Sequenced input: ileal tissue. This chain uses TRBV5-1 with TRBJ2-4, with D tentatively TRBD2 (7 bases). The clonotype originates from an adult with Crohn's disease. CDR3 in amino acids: CASSSGGPKNIQYF. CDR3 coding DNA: TGCGCCAGCAGCTCGGGGGGCCCCAAAAACATTCAGTACTTC.